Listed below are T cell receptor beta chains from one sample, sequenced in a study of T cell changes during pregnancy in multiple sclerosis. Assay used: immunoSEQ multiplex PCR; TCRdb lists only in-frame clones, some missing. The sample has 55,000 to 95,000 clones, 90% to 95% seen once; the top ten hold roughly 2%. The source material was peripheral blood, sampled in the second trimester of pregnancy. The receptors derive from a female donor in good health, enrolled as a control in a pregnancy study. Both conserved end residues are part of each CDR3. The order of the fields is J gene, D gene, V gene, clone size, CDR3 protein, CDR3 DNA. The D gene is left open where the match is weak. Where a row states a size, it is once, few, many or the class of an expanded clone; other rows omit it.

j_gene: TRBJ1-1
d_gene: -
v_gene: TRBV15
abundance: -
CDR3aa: CATRKRTVGDPEAFF
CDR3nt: TGTGCCACCAGAAAGAGAACGGTCGGTGATCCTGAAGCTTTCTTT

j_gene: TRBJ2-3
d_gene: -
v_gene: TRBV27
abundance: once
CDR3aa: CASSFHRGFVDTQYF
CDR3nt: TGTGCCAGCAGTTTTCACCGGGGGTTCGTAGATACGCAGTATTTT

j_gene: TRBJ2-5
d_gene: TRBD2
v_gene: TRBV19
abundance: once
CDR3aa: CASSTGPGLVGETQYF
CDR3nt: TGTGCCAGTAGTACCGGACCGGGACTAGTCGGGGAGACCCAGTACTTC

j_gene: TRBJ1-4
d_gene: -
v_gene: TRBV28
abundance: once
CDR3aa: CASGGGNEKLFF
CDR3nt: TGTGCCAGCGGGGGGGGGAATGAAAAACTGTTTTTT

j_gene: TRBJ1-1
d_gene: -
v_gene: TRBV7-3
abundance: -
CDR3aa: CASSLGQGSNEAFF
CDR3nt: TGTGCCAGCAGCTTGGGGCAGGGGTCCAATGAAGCTTTCTTT

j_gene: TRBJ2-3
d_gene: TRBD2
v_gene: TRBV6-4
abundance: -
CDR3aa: CASSASGGASDTQYF
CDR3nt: TGTGCCAGCAGTGCCAGCGGGGGGGCTTCAGATACGCAGTATTTT

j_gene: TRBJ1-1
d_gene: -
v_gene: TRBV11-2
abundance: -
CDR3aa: CASSLRETQGPSTEAFF
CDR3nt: TGTGCCAGCAGCTTAAGGGAAACCCAGGGTCCGAGCACTGAAGCTTTCTTT

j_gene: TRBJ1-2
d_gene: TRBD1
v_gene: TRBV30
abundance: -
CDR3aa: CASEGQGAIMGYTF
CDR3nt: TGTGCCTCGGAGGGACAGGGAGCTATTATGGGCTACACCTTC

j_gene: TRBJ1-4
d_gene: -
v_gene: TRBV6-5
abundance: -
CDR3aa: CASSTGWGEKLFF
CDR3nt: TGTGCCAGCAGTACCGGGTGGGGCGAAAAACTGTTTTTT

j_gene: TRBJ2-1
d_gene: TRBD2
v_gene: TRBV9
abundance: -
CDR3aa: CASSAGGAGNEQFF
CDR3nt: TGTGCCAGCAGCGCCGGGGGGGCCGGAAATGAGCAGTTCTTC

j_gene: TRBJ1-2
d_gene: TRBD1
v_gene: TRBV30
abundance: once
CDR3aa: CAWSEGDRAYGYTF
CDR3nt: TGTGCCTGGAGCGAAGGGGACAGGGCTTATGGCTACACCTTC

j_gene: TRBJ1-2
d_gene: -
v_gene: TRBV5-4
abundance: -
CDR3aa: CASSPTGRTDYGYTF
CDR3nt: TGTGCCAGCAGCCCAACGGGGAGGACCGACTATGGCTACACCTTC

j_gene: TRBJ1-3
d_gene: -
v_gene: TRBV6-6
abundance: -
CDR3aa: CASSPGAGAGGNTIYF
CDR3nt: TGTGCCAGCAGCCCCGGAGCGGGGGCTGGTGGAAACACCATATATTTT

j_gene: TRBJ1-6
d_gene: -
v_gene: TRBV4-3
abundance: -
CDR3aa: CASSQVPGGHNSPLHF
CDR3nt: TGCGCCAGCAGCCAAGTCCCCGGGGGGCATAATTCACCCCTCCACTTT

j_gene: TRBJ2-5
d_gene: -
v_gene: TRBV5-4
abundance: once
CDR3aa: CATLNQAQSQETQYF
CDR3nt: TGTGCCACCTTAAACCAGGCCCAATCCCAGGAGACCCAGTACTTC

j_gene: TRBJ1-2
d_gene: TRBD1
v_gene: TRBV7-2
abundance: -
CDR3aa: CASSPGQGAGGYTF
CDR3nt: TGTGCCAGCAGCCCTGGACAGGGGGCTGGTGGCTACACCTTC

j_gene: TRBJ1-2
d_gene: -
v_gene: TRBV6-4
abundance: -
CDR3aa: CASSDGRFHYGYTF
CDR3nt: TGTGCCAGCAGTGACGGGAGGTTCCACTATGGCTACACCTTC

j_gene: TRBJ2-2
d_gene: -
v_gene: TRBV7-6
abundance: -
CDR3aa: CASSLAADSGELFF
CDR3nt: TGTGCCAGCAGCTTAGCGGCCGATTCCGGGGAGCTGTTTTTT

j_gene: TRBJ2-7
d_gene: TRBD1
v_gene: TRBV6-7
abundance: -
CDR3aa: CASRHGTGGTYEQYF
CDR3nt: TGTGCCAGCAGACACGGGACAGGGGGAACCTACGAGCAGTACTTC

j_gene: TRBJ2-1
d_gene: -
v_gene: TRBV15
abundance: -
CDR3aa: CATSRGPGFF
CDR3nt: TGTGCCACCAGCAGAGGTCCCGGGTTCTTC

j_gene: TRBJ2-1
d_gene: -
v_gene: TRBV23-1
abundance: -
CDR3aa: CASSQPDPGSSYNEQFF
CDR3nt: TGCGCCAGCAGTCAGCCCGACCCGGGGAGCTCCTACAATGAGCAGTTCTTC

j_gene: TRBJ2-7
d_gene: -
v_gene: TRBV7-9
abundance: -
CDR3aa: CASSSGLSYEQYF
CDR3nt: TGTGCCAGCAGCTCGGGACTTTCCTACGAGCAGTACTTC

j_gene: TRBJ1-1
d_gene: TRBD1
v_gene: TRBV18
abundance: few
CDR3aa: CATLGDRNTEAFF
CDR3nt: TGTGCCACCCTGGGGGACAGGAACACTGAAGCTTTCTTT

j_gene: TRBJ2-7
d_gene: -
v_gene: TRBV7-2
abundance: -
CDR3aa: CASSVTLGRYEQYF
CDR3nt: TGTGCCAGCAGCGTCACCCTGGGCAGGTACGAGCAGTACTTC

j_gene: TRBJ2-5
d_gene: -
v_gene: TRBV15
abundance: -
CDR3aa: CATSRAGDRETQYF
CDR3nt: TGTGCCACCAGCAGAGCAGGGGATCGAGAGACCCAGTACTTC

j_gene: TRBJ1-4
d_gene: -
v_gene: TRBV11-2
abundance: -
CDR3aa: CASSSRNEKLFF
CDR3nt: TGTGCCAGCAGCTCCAGAAATGAAAAACTGTTTTTT

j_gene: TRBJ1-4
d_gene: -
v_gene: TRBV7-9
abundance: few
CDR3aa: CASSLQGWEKLFF
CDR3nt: TGTGCCAGCAGCTTACAGGGTTGGGAAAAACTGTTTTTT

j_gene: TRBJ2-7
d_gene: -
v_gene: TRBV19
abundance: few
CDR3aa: CASSQQGTGEQYF
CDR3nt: TGTGCCAGTAGTCAACAGGGAACGGGCGAGCAGTACTTC